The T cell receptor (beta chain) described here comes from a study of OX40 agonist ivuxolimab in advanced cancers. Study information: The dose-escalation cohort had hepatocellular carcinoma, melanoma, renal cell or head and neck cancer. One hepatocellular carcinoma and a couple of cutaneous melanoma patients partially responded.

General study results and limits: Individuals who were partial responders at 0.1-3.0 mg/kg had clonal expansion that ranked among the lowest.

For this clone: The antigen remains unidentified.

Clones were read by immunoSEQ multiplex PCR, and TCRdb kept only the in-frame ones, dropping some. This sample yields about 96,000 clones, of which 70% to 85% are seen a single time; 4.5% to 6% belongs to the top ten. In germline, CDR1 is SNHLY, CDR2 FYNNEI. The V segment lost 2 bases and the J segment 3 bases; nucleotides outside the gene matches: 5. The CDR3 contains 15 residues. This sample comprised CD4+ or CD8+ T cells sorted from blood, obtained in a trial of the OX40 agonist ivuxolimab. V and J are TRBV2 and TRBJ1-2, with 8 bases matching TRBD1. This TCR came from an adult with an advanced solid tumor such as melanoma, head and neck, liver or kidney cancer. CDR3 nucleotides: TGTGCCAGCAGTGAATTTGGACAGGGTGACTATGGCTACACCTTC. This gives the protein CASSEFGQGDYGYTF.